This TCR beta chain was recorded in a study of CD8+ T cells in alopecia areata. Points from the study as a whole: Higher clonality and more expanded CD8+ clones appeared in lesional than normal scalp.

Turning to this clone: Its antigen is still unknown.

Germline V lookup: CDR1 LGHNA, CDR2 YNFKEQ. The CDR3 runs 13 residues. Trimming stripped 1 base from V and 5 bases from J, with 6 bases between. RNA extraction was followed by reverse transcription into cDNA, which acted as the sequencing template. Sequencing used immunoSEQ multiplex PCR; TCRdb keeps in-frame clones, though not all of them. The repertoire holds some 150,000 clones, with less than 75% as singletons. Sequencing was carried out using CD8+ T cells sorted from blood. The source is a human donor in good health. The V gene is TRBV4-2, the J gene TRBJ2-1; D ambiguous. The CDR3 DNA is TGTGCCAGCAGCCAAGTTAGGGACAATGAGCAGTTCTTC. Amino acids: CASSQVRDNEQFF.